The present T cell receptor beta chain was sequenced within a study of T cells after yellow fever vaccination. Across the study: In the case of low-cell-number fractions, SMART-Seq v4 Ultra Low Input was used for preparation.

Details on this clonotype: Its specificity is unknown.

Broader study findings: Repertoires sorted by FACS could include abundant clonotypes that are contaminants from the bulk population. Once the booster was given, most primary-vaccination clones reappeared, at 95% to 97% for CD4 and 88% for CD8.

By 5'RACE template switching, TCR cDNA was produced, with a universal primer site and UMIs added in the process. TCRdb independently ran MiXCR on the 5' RACE reads; one entry per CDR3 protein. The table records around 340,000 distinct CDR3 sequences, 7.5% to 9% of them present only once. Between the trimmed V and J ends, which lost 2 bases and 5 bases, there was a span of 9 bases. Germline V lookup: CDR1 ENHRY, CDR2 SYGVKD. The CDR3 length is 13 residues. This chain uses TRBV10-3 with TRBJ1-2; tentative D call: TRBD1 (5 bases). Here the sequenced sample was PBMCs, taken on the day of the first yellow fever vaccination. The clonotype originates from a young man who received the YFV17D yellow fever vaccine. CDR3 DNA sequence: TGTGCCATCAGTGAGGGGGGACCGTATGGCTACACCTTC. Protein: CAISEGGPYGYTF.